The 5 T cell receptor beta chains in this list originate from one sample, sequenced in a study of tumor-infiltrating lymphocytes in primary liver carcinoma. For each extraction, RNA and DNA were obtained together from approximately 20-30 mg of unsorted bulk tissue. Starting material of approximately 500 ng total RNA yielded TCR beta cDNA via a constant-region primer. What produced the TCR beta libraries was three nested multiplex PCR rounds using slightly modified ARM-PCR. Both of the initial two PCR rounds ran for approximately 10 cycles and employed TRBV1-TRBV30 forward primers alongside a C-beta reverse primer. A single record per CDR3 protein comes from TCRdb applying MiXCR to the multiplex PCR reads. The repertoire holds about 200,000 distinct CDR3 sequences, with approximately 86% as singletons. The specimen was tumor tissue from primary liver carcinoma. These receptors were obtained from a man aged 35-49 years with primary liver carcinoma and hepatitis B virus infection.

This clonotype was picked up many times. The chain employs TRBV4-1 and TRBJ2-1; the match to TRBD2 covers 7 bases. The CDR3 is 17 amino acids. CDR1 is MGHRA and CDR2 is YSYEKL in the germline V gene. The ends lost 4 bases at V and 1 base at J; junction bases unmatched: 10. The DNA of the CDR3 is TGCGCCAGCAGCCCGAGGGCGGGAGTGATTTCCTACAATGAGCAGTTCTTC. Its translation: CASSPRAGVISYNEQFF.

Regarding this clonotype: The junction does not match germline at one end; this may be a read error. The chain has TRBV4-3 and TRBJ2-1, with D possibly matching TRBD1 (6 bases). CDR1 is LGHNA, CDR2 YSLEER, per germline. This CDR3 is 17 amino acids long. The CDR3 DNA is TGCGCCAGCAACCAATTGACAGGCAAACTCTCCTACAATGGGCAGTTCTTC. Amino acids: CASNQLTGKLSYNGQFF.

Comments on this clonotype: At one boundary the junction diverges from the germline segment, which might be a read error. This CDR3 reads CASSSGQLQETQYF. CDR3 in DNA: TGTGCCAGTAGCTCGGGACAACTCCAAGAGACCCAGTACTTC. The rearrangement links TRBV11-2 to TRBJ2-5; D might be TRBD1 (6 bases). From germline, CDR1 is SGHAT and CDR2 FQNNGV. This CDR3 spans 14 amino acids.

As for this clonotype: Compared with germline, one end of the junction differs, possibly owing to a read error. V usage is TRBV28 and J usage is TRBJ2-7; 8 positions match TRBD1. The CDR3 spans 15 residues. Germline CDR1 reads MDHEN; CDR2 reads SYDVKM. DNA for the CDR3: TGTGCCAACAGTTTATGCAGGGGGCGCTTTCACGAGCAGTACTTC. Protein sequence: CANSLCRGRFHEQYF.

On this clonotype itself: The junction and the germline gene differ at one end; a read error may be behind it. CDR3 loop: CASEGSGRTEQSF. CDR3 nucleotide sequence: TGTGCGAGCGAGGGAAGCGGGAGGACCGAGCAGTCCTTC. This chain links TRBV6-2 or TRBV6-3 with TRBJ2-1; the match to TRBD2 covers 9 bases. This CDR3 comprises 13 residues. Germline CDR1 and CDR2: MNHEY and SVGEGT.